Given below is one T cell receptor beta chain in context. No antigen is known for it. Stated treatment: approximately 11-day PBMC culture with coronavirus spike peptide pools or control peptides (ViraFEST assay). The sample is drawn from a study of vaccination and CD4 T cells after COVID-19. About the research overall: By nasal swab PCR, the convalescent patients were SARS-CoV-2 positive, with several mild cases and one severe.

Unmatched junction bases numbered 8, after V lost 3 bases and J lost 4 bases. The CDR3 has 15 amino acids. Scientists ran DNA taken from cultured CD4+ T cells through the Oncomine TCR Beta short-read assay for sequencing. Genomic DNA was extracted from cultured CD4+ T cells. TCRdb re-analysed the PCR reads in MiXCR, keeping a single row per CDR3 protein. The repertoire holds roughly 14,000 distinct CDR3 sequences, with roughly a quarter as singletons. The sequenced sample was CD4+ T cells from blood, cultured in vitro, obtained after SARS-CoV-2 vaccination. J is TRBJ1-1 and V is TRBV12-3 or TRBV12-4; 7 bases align to TRBD1. The clonotype originates from a human donor who had recovered from COVID-19. The CDR3: CASSFRSTGSTEAFF. Here the CDR3 DNA reads TGTGCCAGCAGTTTCAGATCGACAGGGAGCACTGAAGCTTTCTTT.